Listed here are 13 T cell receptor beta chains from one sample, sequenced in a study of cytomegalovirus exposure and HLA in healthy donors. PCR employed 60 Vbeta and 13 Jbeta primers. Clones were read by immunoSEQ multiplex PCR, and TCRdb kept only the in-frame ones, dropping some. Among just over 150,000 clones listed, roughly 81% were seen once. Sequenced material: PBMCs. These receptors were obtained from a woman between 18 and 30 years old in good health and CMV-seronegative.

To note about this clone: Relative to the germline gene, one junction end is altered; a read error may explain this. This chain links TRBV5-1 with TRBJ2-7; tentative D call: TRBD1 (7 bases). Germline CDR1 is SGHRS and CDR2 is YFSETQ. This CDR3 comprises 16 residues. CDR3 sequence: CASRLGGTASSYEQYF. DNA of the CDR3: TGCGCCAGCAGATTGGGCGGGACAGCTTCCTCCTACGAGCAGTACTTC.

CDR3 nucleotides: TGTGCCAGCAGCTTAAGAGCGCCGAGGGGGACCTACAATGAGCAGTTCTTC. Its translation is CASSLRAPRGTYNEQFF. The chain links TRBV11-2 to TRBJ2-1; D might be TRBD1 (6 bases). Germline V CDR1 and CDR2: SGHAT, FQNNGV. This CDR3 has 17 amino acids. Trimming removed 2 bases from V and 2 bases from J, with 16 bases in between.

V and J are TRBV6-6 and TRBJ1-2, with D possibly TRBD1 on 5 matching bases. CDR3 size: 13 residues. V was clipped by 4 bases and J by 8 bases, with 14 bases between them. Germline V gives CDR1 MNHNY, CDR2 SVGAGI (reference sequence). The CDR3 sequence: CASSSYRGDGYTF. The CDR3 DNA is TGTGCCAGCAGTTCTTATCGGGGGGACGGCTACACCTTC.

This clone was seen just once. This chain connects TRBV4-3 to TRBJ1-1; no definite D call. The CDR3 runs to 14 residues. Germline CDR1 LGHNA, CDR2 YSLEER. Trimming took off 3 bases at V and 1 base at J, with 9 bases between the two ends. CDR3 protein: CASSHSGSNTEAFF. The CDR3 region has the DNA TGCGCCAGCAGCCATTCCGGTTCGAACACTGAAGCTTTCTTT.

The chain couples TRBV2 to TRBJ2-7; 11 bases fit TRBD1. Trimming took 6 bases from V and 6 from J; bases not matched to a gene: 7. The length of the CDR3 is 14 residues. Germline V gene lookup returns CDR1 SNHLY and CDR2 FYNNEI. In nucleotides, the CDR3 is TGTGCCAGCAGCCCGGCGGGACAGGGGGGCGAGCAGTACTTC. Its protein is CASSPAGQGGEQYF.

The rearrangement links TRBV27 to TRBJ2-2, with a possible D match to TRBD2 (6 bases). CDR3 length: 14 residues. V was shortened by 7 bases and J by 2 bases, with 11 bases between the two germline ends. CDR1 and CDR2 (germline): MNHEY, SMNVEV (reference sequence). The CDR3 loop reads CASTPGGNTGELFF. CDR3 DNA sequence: TGTGCCAGCACCCCCGGGGGAAACACCGGGGAGCTGTTTTTT.

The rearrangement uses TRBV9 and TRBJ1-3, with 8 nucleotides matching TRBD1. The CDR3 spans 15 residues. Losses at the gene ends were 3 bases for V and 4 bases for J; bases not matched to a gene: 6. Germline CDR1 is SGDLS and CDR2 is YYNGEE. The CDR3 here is CASSAGQGGGNTIYF. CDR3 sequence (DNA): TGTGCCAGCAGCGCCGGACAGGGCGGCGGAAACACCATATATTTT.

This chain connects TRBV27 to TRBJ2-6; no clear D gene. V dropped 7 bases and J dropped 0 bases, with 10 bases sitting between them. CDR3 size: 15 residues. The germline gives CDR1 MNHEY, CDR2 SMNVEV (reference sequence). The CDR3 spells CASTSIISGANVLTF. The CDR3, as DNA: TGTGCCAGCACCTCTATCATCTCTGGGGCCAACGTCCTGACTTTC.

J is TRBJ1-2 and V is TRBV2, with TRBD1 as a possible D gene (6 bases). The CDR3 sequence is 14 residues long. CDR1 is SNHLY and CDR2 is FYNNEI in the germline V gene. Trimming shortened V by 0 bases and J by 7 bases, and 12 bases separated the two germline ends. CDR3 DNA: TGTGCCAGCAGTGAAGCGGGGGCAGGGATTGGCTACACCTTC. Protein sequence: CASSEAGAGIGYTF.

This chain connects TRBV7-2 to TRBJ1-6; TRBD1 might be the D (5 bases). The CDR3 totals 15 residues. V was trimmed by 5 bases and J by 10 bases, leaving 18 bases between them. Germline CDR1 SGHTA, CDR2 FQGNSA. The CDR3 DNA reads TGTGCCAGCAGCCAGGGTGGCAGGGTGCGATCACCCCTCCACTTT. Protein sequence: CASSQGGRVRSPLHF.

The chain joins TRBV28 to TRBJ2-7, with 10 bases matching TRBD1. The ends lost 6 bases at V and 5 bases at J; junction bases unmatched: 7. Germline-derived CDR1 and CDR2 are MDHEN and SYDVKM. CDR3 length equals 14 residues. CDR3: CASSVGDRGHEQYF. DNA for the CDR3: TGTGCCAGCAGCGTAGGGGACAGGGGCCACGAGCAGTACTTC.

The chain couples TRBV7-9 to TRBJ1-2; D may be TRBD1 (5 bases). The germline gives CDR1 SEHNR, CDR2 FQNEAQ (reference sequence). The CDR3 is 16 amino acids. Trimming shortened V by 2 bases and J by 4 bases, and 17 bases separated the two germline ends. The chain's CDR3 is CASSLRTGGRGYGYTF. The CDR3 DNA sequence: TGTGCCAGCAGCTTACGAACGGGGGGAAGGGGCTATGGCTACACCTTC.

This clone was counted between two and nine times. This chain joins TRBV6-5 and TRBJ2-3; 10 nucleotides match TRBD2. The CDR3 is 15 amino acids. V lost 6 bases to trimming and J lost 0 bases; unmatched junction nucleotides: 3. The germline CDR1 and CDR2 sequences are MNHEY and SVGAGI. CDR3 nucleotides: TGTGCCAGCAGCGTACTAGCGGGGAGCACAGATACGCAGTATTTT. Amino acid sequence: CASSVLAGSTDTQYF.